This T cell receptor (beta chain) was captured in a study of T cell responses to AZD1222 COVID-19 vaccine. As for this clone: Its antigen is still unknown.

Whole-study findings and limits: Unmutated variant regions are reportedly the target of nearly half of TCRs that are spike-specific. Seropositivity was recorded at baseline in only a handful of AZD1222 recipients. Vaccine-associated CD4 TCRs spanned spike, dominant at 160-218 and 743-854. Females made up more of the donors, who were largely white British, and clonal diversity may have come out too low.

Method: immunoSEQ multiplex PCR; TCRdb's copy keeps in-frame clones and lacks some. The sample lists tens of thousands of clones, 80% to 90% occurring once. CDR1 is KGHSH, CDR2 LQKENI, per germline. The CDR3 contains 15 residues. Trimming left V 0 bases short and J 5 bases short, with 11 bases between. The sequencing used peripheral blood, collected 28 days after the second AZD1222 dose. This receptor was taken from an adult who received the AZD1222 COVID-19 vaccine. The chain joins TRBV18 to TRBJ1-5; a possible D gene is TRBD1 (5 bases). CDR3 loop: CASSPPGTGHQPQHF. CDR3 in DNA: TGTGCCAGCTCACCACCGGGGACGGGGCATCAGCCCCAGCATTTT.